The clone carrying this T cell receptor beta chain appeared many times. The antigen remains unidentified. The record originates from a study of T cell repertoires in cytomegalovirus infection. Study-level results: The cumulative frequency of public TCR beta families distinguished individuals who carried CMV together with the relevant HLA. HLA-C-restricted CMV-specific TCR beta clonotypes prevailed in the ex vivo response.

This CDR3 region has 19 residues. CDR1 is SGHVS, CDR2 FQNEAQ, per germline. With 0 bases removed from V and 0 bases from J, the gap between germline ends came to 15 bases. MiXCR was run by TCRdb on the reads, yielding one entry per CDR3 protein. This sample carries roughly 34,000 distinct CDR3 sequences, around half of them seen once, and the ten largest clones take 90%. The chain employs TRBV7-8 and TRBJ1-6; TRBD1 might be the D (5 bases). The sequence was collected from a human donor in good health (CMV status not recorded). Some clones in this sample may be carry-over from other donors' samples. The sequences come from CD8+ T cells from cultured PBMCs, collected from culture after CMV antigen stimulation. CDR3 nucleotides: TGTGCCAGCAGCTTAGCCTTAGACAGCGCGAGCTCCTATAATTCACCCCTCCACTTT. Its translation is CASSLALDSASSYNSPLHF.